This entry is about one T cell receptor (beta chain). A much bigger clone sits one base away, suggesting this may be a read error. This specimen belongs to a study of T cells in Graves' hyperthyroidism and ophthalmopathy. The investigators amplified TCR beta CDR3 regions from RNA transcripts. Primed by the HTBI set, a first-round RT-PCR was run on the TCR CDR3. Each CDR3 protein is one row after TCRdb ran MiXCR on the multiplex PCR reads. The sample comprises about 540,000 distinct CDR3 sequences, around 46% of which are singletons, and around 7.7% rests with the top ten. This CDR3 is built from 15 residues. V shed 2 bases and J 4 bases; nucleotides not matched to a gene: 8. Germline loops: CDR1 SGHAT, CDR2 FQDESV (reference sequence).

The receptor was derived from a woman aged 18-29 years with Graves' hyperthyroidism. The sequencing input was peripheral blood or thyroid tissue (not recorded which). V usage is TRBV11-1 and J usage is TRBJ2-7; 7 bases match TRBD1. DNA of the CDR3: TGTGCCAGCAGCTTAAAGGGGGCTAAGACTTACGAGCAGTACTTC. Amino acid sequence: CASSLKGAKTYEQYF.